In its sample, the clone carrying this T cell receptor (beta chain) was seen many times. What it recognizes is unknown. In germline, CDR1 is ENHRY, CDR2 SYGVKD. Trimming took off 8 bases at V and 16 bases at J, with 18 bases between the two ends. This CDR3 has 11 amino acids. The data were taken from a study of T-cell reconstitution after alpha-beta-depleted transplantation in children. Study-wide results and limits: Alpha-beta T cells present about two months after transplant were reported to originate from several hundred expanded graft clones. Where some patients showed high TCRbeta diversity at day 60, it came from recipient T cells and thymic progenitors that had survived. T-cell numbers and diversity one year post-transplant derived largely from freshly generated T cells.

The TCRbeta library incorporated unique molecular identifiers. TCRdb reprocessed the PCR reads via MiXCR and lists one record per CDR3 protein. The data show about 460,000 distinct CDR3 sequences, roughly a tenth seen once. This clonotype originated in a child aged 2-15 years with inherited bone marrow failure, due to receive a stem cell transplant. The sequences come from PBMCs, collected before TCRalphabeta/CD19-depleted stem cell transplant. The V call is TRBV10-3, the J call TRBJ2-1; a weak D match, TRBD2 (6 bases). The CDR3 sequence is CAIGLAGSPFF. The CDR3 coding sequence is TGTGCCATCGGATTAGCCGGGAGCCCTTTCTTC.